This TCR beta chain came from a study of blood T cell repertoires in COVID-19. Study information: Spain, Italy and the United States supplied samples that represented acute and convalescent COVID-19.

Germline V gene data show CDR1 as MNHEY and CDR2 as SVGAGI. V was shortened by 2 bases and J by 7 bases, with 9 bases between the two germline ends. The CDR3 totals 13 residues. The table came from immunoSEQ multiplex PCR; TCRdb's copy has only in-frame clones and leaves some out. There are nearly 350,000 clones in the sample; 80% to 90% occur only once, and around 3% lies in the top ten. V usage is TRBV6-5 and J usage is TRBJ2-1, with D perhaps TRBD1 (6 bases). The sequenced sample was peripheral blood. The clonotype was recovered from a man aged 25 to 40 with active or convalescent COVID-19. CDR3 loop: CASSYPQGNEQFF. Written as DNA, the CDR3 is TGTGCCAGCAGTTACCCACAGGGTAATGAGCAGTTCTTC.